Shown below are 21 T cell receptor beta chains from a single sample sequenced in a study of T cell responses to AZD1222 COVID-19 vaccine (dated by TCRdb to 2020 to 2022). Receptors were amplified or captured by the immunoSEQ multiplex PCR assay. The table was pulled from immuneACCESS by TCRdb, which kept in-frame rearrangements only. Such tables lose some clones; where checked, under half of the loss comes from unresolved V genes, and the rest has no known cause. This sample is represented by 120,000 or so clones; roughly 89% of them were singletons. About 2.6% of the sample rests with the top ten. Taken with the paper, the label for time point translates to: about 28 days (+/-7) after the second vaccine dose. This specimen consisted of peripheral blood, obtained 28 days after the second AZD1222 dose. These receptors were taken from an adult who received the AZD1222 COVID-19 vaccine.

The rearrangement uses TRBV6-2 or TRBV6-3 and TRBJ2-1, with unresolved D. The CDR3 covers 12 residues. Germline CDR1 reads MNHEY; CDR2 reads SVGEGT. V lost 0 bases and J 8 bases, leaving 5 bases between the germline ends. The CDR3 sequence is CASSYSAHEQFF. CDR3 nucleotide sequence: TGTGCCAGCAGTTACTCCGCCCATGAGCAGTTCTTC.

This sequence joins TRBV9 and TRBJ2-1; 7 bases are shared with TRBD1. The V gene end was trimmed by 0 bases and the J gene end by 4 bases; junction bases not matched to a gene: 4. The CDR3 runs 15 residues. Per germline, CDR1 SGDLS and CDR2 YYNGEE. This chain's CDR3 is CASSVVGTAYNEQFF. The CDR3 DNA is TGTGCCAGCAGCGTAGTCGGGACAGCGTACAATGAGCAGTTCTTC.

The rearrangement links TRBV20-1 to TRBJ2-1; no clear D. Germline V lookup: CDR1 DFQATT, CDR2 SNEGSKA (reference sequence). Trimming shortened V by 6 bases and J by 15 bases, and 18 bases separated the two germline ends. The CDR3 has 11 amino acids. The chain's CDR3 is CSAPLDADTFF. CDR3 nucleotides: TGCAGTGCCCCCTTAGACGCGGATACGTTCTTC.

The rearrangement joins TRBV27 to TRBJ1-6; perhaps TRBD1 as D (5 bases). The CDR3 is 14 amino acids. V was trimmed by 5 bases and J by 9 bases, leaving 14 bases between them. Germline V gene sequence: CDR1 MNHEY, CDR2 SMNVEV (reference sequence). The CDR3 DNA follows: TGTGCCAGCAGTCGGAACCGGGGGAGTTCACCCCTCCACTTT. It is translated as CASSRNRGSSPLHF.

The genes are TRBV6-1 and TRBJ2-2; D not certain. CDR1 and CDR2 (germline): MNHNS, SASEGT. The germline V and J ends were trimmed by 0 bases and 9 bases, with 8 bases remaining between them. This CDR3 has 13 residues. The CDR3 sequence is CASSEARDRELFF. The CDR3, as DNA: TGTGCCAGCAGTGAAGCCCGTGACAGGGAGCTGTTTTTT.

J is TRBJ1-1 and V is TRBV2; D not certain. This CDR3 is 13 amino acids long. CDR1 and CDR2 (germline): SNHLY, FYNNEI. V lost 4 bases to trimming and J lost 1 base, with 7 bases between them. In nucleotides, the CDR3 is TGTGCCAGCAGTGCCGACACGAACACTGAAGCTTTCTTT. It codes for CASSADTNTEAFF.

V is TRBV6-5 and J is TRBJ2-7; no firm D call. This CDR3 contains 12 residues. Germline lookup yields CDR1 MNHEY and CDR2 SVGAGI. The V gene lost 4 bases and the J gene lost 6 bases, with 10 bases spanning the gap. The CDR3 region has the DNA TGTGCCAGCAGTTCTCAAGGGATCGAGCAGTACTTC. It codes for CASSSQGIEQYF.

The J gene is TRBJ1-2, the V gene TRBV19; 7 bases fit TRBD1. The trim removed 5 bases at V and 4 bases at J, leaving 4 bases unmatched. Germline loops: CDR1 LNHDA, CDR2 SQIVND (reference sequence). This CDR3 is 13 amino acids long. CDR3 coding DNA: TGTGCCAGTAGTCCGACAGGGCCCTATGGCTACACCTTC. Protein product: CASSPTGPYGYTF.

The chain links TRBV12-3 or TRBV12-4 to TRBJ2-1; weak D call: TRBD1 (5 bases). The V and J ends lost 0 bases and 10 bases respectively, with 7 bases between them. The CDR3 has 12 residues. This CDR3 is CASSLAGPEQFF. The CDR3 DNA sequence: TGTGCCAGCAGTTTAGCGGGGCCGGAGCAGTTCTTC.

J is TRBJ2-3 and V is TRBV7-2; D is uncertain. Germline V CDR1 and CDR2: SGHTA, FQGNSA. Trimming cost V 1 base and J 0 bases, with 14 bases left between them. The CDR3 is 17 amino acids. The CDR3 region is CASSLVVRRFSTDTQYF. CDR3 nucleotide sequence: TGTGCCAGCAGCTTAGTCGTCAGGAGATTTAGCACAGATACGCAGTATTTT.

The chain is built from TRBV7-9 and TRBJ2-3, with a possible D match to TRBD1 (5 bases). Germline lookup yields CDR1 SEHNR and CDR2 FQNEAQ (reference sequence). This CDR3 comprises 12 residues. The V and J ends lost 2 bases and 7 bases respectively, with 7 bases between them. The CDR3 nucleotides are TGTGCCAGCAGCTTACAGGGTTATACGCAGTATTTT. Protein: CASSLQGYTQYF.

This chain links TRBV28 with TRBJ1-1; perhaps TRBD1 as D (5 bases). Trimming pared 7 bases from V and 5 bases from J, leaving 20 bases between. The CDR3 length is 15 residues. In germline, CDR1 is MDHEN, CDR2 SYDVKM. The DNA of the CDR3 is TGTGCCAGCACCATCGGGGGTTTTACGAATACTGAAGCTTTCTTT. It is translated as CASTIGGFTNTEAFF.

CDR3 in amino acids: CASSPRTPAGNTIYF. The CDR3 DNA reads as TGTGCCAGCAGTCCGAGGACACCCGCGGGAAACACCATATATTTT. The chain uses TRBV6-5 and TRBJ1-3; D is possibly TRBD1 (5 bases). CDR3 length equals 15 residues. V lost 5 bases and J 4 bases, leaving 15 bases between the germline ends. Germline loops: CDR1 MNHEY, CDR2 SVGAGI.

V and J are TRBV4-3 and TRBJ2-1, with D uncertain. CDR1 and CDR2 (germline): LGHNA, YSLEER. CDR3 length: 13 amino acids. Deletions cut 0 bases from V and 8 bases from J, with 8 bases between. The CDR3: CASSQDWGYEQFF. CDR3 nucleotide sequence: TGCGCCAGCAGCCAAGATTGGGGTTATGAGCAGTTCTTC.

V gene TRBV7-2 combines with J gene TRBJ1-5, with 7 bases matching TRBD1. The ends lost 5 bases at V and 0 bases at J; junction bases unmatched: 4. This CDR3 is 15 amino acids long. Germline loops: CDR1 SGHTA, CDR2 FQGNSA. CDR3 sequence (DNA): TGTGCCAGCAGCAGGGACAGTAATAGCAATCAGCCCCAGCATTTT. Protein: CASSRDSNSNQPQHF.

The J gene is TRBJ2-1, the V gene TRBV3-1 (or the pseudogene TRBV3-2); the D gene could be TRBD1 or TRBD2 (5 bases each). The CDR3 consists of 13 residues. Trimming took 9 bases from V and 7 from J, leaving 16 bases between them. Germline-derived CDR1 and CDR2 are LGHDT and YNNKEL (reference sequence). Written as DNA, the CDR3 is TGTGCCAGTAGAGGGGCGGTCTTGAATGAGCAGTTCTTC. It translates to CASRGAVLNEQFF.

This chain links TRBV18 with TRBJ2-5, with D tentatively TRBD1 (6 bases). Germline V gene lookup returns CDR1 KGHSH and CDR2 LQKENI. The CDR3 loop spans 13 amino acids. V lost 3 bases and J 2 bases, leaving 7 bases between the germline ends. The CDR3 DNA sequence: TGTGCCAGCTCACCGGACAGACAAGAGACCCAGTACTTC. It translates to CASSPDRQETQYF.

The rearrangement links TRBV27 to TRBJ2-7; D remains unclear. Germline-derived CDR1 and CDR2 are MNHEY and SMNVEV (reference sequence). V lost 11 bases and J lost 1, with 18 bases in between. The CDR3 is made up of 14 amino acids. The DNA of the CDR3 is TGTGCCTCCCGCCCGCTTCTATCGTCCTACGAGCAGTACTTC. It is translated as CASRPLLSSYEQYF.

The CDR3 DNA is TGTGCCAGCAGCCGGAGAGACCATGGAAACACCATATATTTT. It is translated as CASSRRDHGNTIYF. V is TRBV28 and J is TRBJ1-3, with unresolved D. The CDR3 consists of 14 residues. Germline loops: CDR1 MDHEN, CDR2 SYDVKM. The V end was cut by 6 bases, the J end by 3 bases, with 12 bases between.

V is TRBV4-1 and J is TRBJ1-6; D possibly corresponds to TRBD1 (6 bases). The length of the CDR3 is 18 residues. V was shortened by 1 base and J by 7 bases, with 20 bases between the two germline ends. Germline V CDR1 and CDR2: MGHRA, YSYEKL. The CDR3 reads CASSQGLLRGARNSPLHF. CDR3 bases: TGCGCCAGCAGCCAAGGGCTGTTGCGGGGGGCGAGGAATTCACCCCTCCACTTT.

The chain joins TRBV28 to TRBJ2-2; D uncertain. The germline V and J ends were trimmed by 7 bases and 5 bases, with 11 bases remaining between them. This CDR3 region has 13 residues. Per germline, CDR1 MDHEN and CDR2 SYDVKM. The CDR3 nucleotides are TGTGCCAGCACCCGGCCAACAACCGGGGAGCTGTTTTTT. It specifies CASTRPTTGELFF.